This passage covers 25 T cell receptor beta chains from one sample sequenced in a study of early T cells in non-severe SARS-CoV-2 infection. TCRdb re-analysed the 5' RACE reads in MiXCR, keeping a single row per CDR3 protein. The sample lists more than 95,000 distinct CDR3 sequences, approximately 11% occurring once. Material: whole blood, obtained at baseline. These receptors originate from an adult who was a healthcare worker with PCR-confirmed SARS-CoV-2 infection or an uninfected control (not recorded which).

This clonotype was detected ten times or more. The rearrangement joins TRBV24-1 to TRBJ2-3, with D possibly TRBD2 on 6 matching bases. Germline CDR1 reads KGHDR; CDR2 reads SFDVKD. This CDR3 contains 16 residues. V gave up 2 bases and J gave up 0 bases, with 11 bases separating them. CDR3 sequence reads: CATSDWAGTSTDTQYF. For the CDR3, the DNA is TGTGCCACCAGTGATTGGGCAGGGACTAGCACAGATACGCAGTATTTT.

V and J are TRBV24-1 and TRBJ2-1, with 9 bases aligning to TRBD1. The V gene end was trimmed by 2 bases and the J gene end by 5 bases; junction bases not matched to a gene: 6. Per the germline V gene, CDR1 is KGHDR and CDR2 is SFDVKD. The CDR3 extends over 16 amino acids. This CDR3 reads CATSDSRDRVHNEQFF. In nucleotides, the CDR3 is TGTGCCACCAGTGATTCCCGGGACAGGGTCCACAATGAGCAGTTCTTC.

This clonotype was picked up many times. This chain joins TRBV10-3 and TRBJ2-7; 13 bases line up with TRBD2. V shed 6 bases and J 5 bases; nucleotides not matched to a gene: 7. Germline CDR1 is ENHRY and CDR2 is SYGVKD. This CDR3 is built from 15 residues. The CDR3 spells CAISLGLAGVNEQYF. The CDR3 region has the DNA TGTGCCATCAGCCTCGGACTAGCGGGAGTAAACGAGCAGTACTTC.

This chain links TRBV12-3 or TRBV12-4 with TRBJ2-1, with D uncertain. The CDR3 length is 11 residues. Trimming cost V 3 bases and J 8 bases, with 5 bases left between them. The CDR3 sequence is CASSLSDEQFF. CDR3 coding DNA: TGTGCCAGCAGTTTGTCGGATGAGCAGTTCTTC.

The chain carries TRBV7-9 and TRBJ2-7, with D tentatively TRBD2 (5 bases). Germline values: CDR1 SEHNR, CDR2 FQNEAQ (reference sequence). There are 15 residues in the CDR3. The germline V and J ends were trimmed by 2 bases and 0 bases, with 11 bases remaining between them. DNA for the CDR3: TGTGCCAGCAGCTTACCGGAGGTCGTCTCCTACGAGCAGTACTTC. Translation: CASSLPEVVSYEQYF.

The chain joins TRBV6-5 to TRBJ1-2, with D perhaps TRBD1 (5 bases). The length of the CDR3 is 13 residues. Germline V gives CDR1 MNHEY, CDR2 SVGAGI. V was shortened by 2 bases and J by 3 bases, with 7 bases between the two germline ends. CDR3 coding DNA: TGTGCCAGCAGTTACGACAGCTACTATGGCTACACCTTC. Its protein product is CASSYDSYYGYTF.

Many counts were recorded for this clonotype. The chain couples TRBV30 to TRBJ1-1, with D maybe TRBD1 (5 bases). CDR3 length: 15 residues. Germline-derived CDR1 and CDR2 are GTSNPN and SVGIG (reference sequence). V was clipped by 0 bases and J by 0 bases, with 11 bases between them. This CDR3 is CAWSVLDNMNTEAFF. The DNA of the CDR3 is TGTGCCTGGAGTGTTTTGGACAACATGAACACTGAAGCTTTCTTT.

This chain links TRBV7-8 with TRBJ2-7; TRBD1 matches at 7 bases. In germline, CDR1 is SGHVS, CDR2 FQNEAQ. The CDR3 is made up of 14 amino acids. With V trimmed by 5 bases and J by 4 bases, 8 bases remained unmatched. DNA of the CDR3: TGTGCCAGCAGCGCGTGGGACAGATCGTACGAGCAGTACTTC. Translated, it gives CASSAWDRSYEQYF. The variable domain in full, completed from reference TRBV7-8 and TRBJ2-7, reads GAGVSQSPRYKVAKRGQDVALRCDPISGHVSLFWYQQALGQGPEFLTYFQNEAQLDKSGLPSDRFFAERPEGSVSTLKIQRTQQEDSAVYLCASSAWDRSYEQYFGPGTRLTVT.

This clonotype has more than one count but fewer than ten. CDR3 protein: CATSREPSTGELFF. The DNA of the CDR3 is TGTGCCACCTCAAGGGAACCGTCCACCGGGGAGCTGTTTTTT. The J gene is TRBJ2-2, the V gene TRBV2; D gene uncertain. V lost 10 bases, J lost 4 bases, and 16 bases lay in between. Germline V gene data show CDR1 as SNHLY and CDR2 as FYNNEI. There are 14 residues in the CDR3.

The V call is TRBV20-1, the J call TRBJ1-6; the D gene is possibly TRBD1 (5 bases). In germline, CDR1 is DFQATT, CDR2 SNEGSKA (reference sequence). The CDR3 consists of 13 residues. The V end lost 6 bases, the J end lost 6 bases, and 12 bases lay between the germline ends. The CDR3 nucleotides read TGCAGTGCCAGCAGGGAGTTTAATTCACCCCTCCACTTT. It specifies CSASREFNSPLHF.

The chain has TRBV29-1 and TRBJ2-7; a weak D match, TRBD1 (7 bases). This CDR3 is 14 amino acids long. Germline assignment: CDR1 SQVTM and CDR2 ANQGSEA. V lost 1 base and J 5 bases, leaving 15 bases between the germline ends. In DNA form, the CDR3 reads TGCAGCGTTGAAGTCCGCGGGACAGTCAACGAGCAGTACTTC. It translates to CSVEVRGTVNEQYF.

This chain links TRBV5-4 with TRBJ2-1, with TRBD2 matching over 11 bases. The CDR3 loop spans 16 amino acids. Germline V gene lookup returns CDR1 SGHNT and CDR2 YYREEE (reference sequence). With 4 bases clipped from V and 3 bases from J, the junction kept 6 bases outside the gene matches. The CDR3 nucleotides read TGTGCCAGCAGCCCGAAGACTAGCGGGGACTACAATGAGCAGTTCTTC. It yields the protein CASSPKTSGDYNEQFF.

Many counts were recorded for this clonotype. This chain links TRBV27 with TRBJ2-2, with 7 bases identical to TRBD2. The CDR3 contains 16 residues. J gave up 5 bases and V 2 bases, and 8 bases lay outside the gene matches. CDR1 is MNHEY, CDR2 SMNVEV, per germline (reference sequence). The DNA for the CDR3 is TGTGCCAGCAGTTTAGAGGGCGGGAGAAAAACCGGGGAGCTGTTTTTT. Translation gives CASSLEGGRKTGELFF.

The table lists this clonotype with a few counts. The rearrangement links TRBV7-9 to TRBJ2-5; D is ambiguous. This CDR3 region has 15 residues. V lost 5 bases to trimming and J lost 2 bases, with 15 bases between them. Germline V CDR1 and CDR2: SEHNR, FQNEAQ (reference sequence). CDR3 nucleotide sequence: TGTGCCAGCAGCCCCCGAATGGCCGAACAAGAGACCCAGTACTTC. It yields the protein CASSPRMAEQETQYF.

This clonotype was counted ten times or more. CDR3 protein: CASSRPGTGANEQFF. In DNA, the CDR3 is TGTGCCAGCTCACGACCCGGGACAGGGGCCAATGAGCAGTTCTTC. The chain joins TRBV18 to TRBJ2-1; TRBD1 agrees at 10 bases. CDR3 length: 15 residues. Trimming at V came to 4 bases and at J to 6 bases, leaving 6 bases not matched to a gene. From germline, CDR1 is KGHSH and CDR2 LQKENI.

This clonotype was seen a handful of times. The rearrangement links TRBV20-1 to TRBJ2-3; perhaps D is TRBD1 or TRBD2 (6 bases each). Germline V gives CDR1 DFQATT, CDR2 SNEGSKA (reference sequence). Trimming pared 5 bases from V and 2 bases from J, leaving 29 bases between. The CDR3 is made up of 19 amino acids. The CDR3 here is CSARQAGWRAVSPTDTQYF. For the CDR3, the DNA is TGCAGTGCTCGACAGGCCGGGTGGAGGGCGGTCAGCCCCACAGATACGCAGTATTTT.

J is TRBJ1-4 and V is TRBV9, with D possibly being TRBD1 (5 bases). Germline V gene lookup returns CDR1 SGDLS and CDR2 YYNGEE. V was clipped by 4 bases and J by 6 bases, with 10 bases between them. The CDR3 covers 13 residues. The CDR3: CASSFEGDEKLFF. CDR3 DNA: TGTGCCAGCAGCTTTGAAGGGGATGAAAAACTGTTTTTT.

The DNA of the CDR3 is TGTGCCAGCAGCTTGAAGCGGGACGAGCAGTACTTC. Protein product: CASSLKRDEQYF. The chain combines TRBV7-8 with TRBJ2-7; D is possibly TRBD2 (6 bases). Germline V gene data show CDR1 as SGHVS and CDR2 as FQNEAQ. The CDR3 length is 12 residues. Trimming shortened V by 3 bases and J by 5 bases, and 8 bases separated the two germline ends.

The chain links TRBV7-8 to TRBJ2-4, with a possible D match to TRBD2 (6 bases). Deletions cut 0 bases from V and 4 bases from J, with 7 bases between. Per germline, CDR1 SGHVS and CDR2 FQNEAQ. The CDR3 covers 14 residues. The DNA for the CDR3 is TGTGCCAGCAGCTTAGCCGGGGGTAAAAACATTCAGTACTTC. Encoded protein: CASSLAGGKNIQYF.

This clonotype was observed many times. Mismatch with germline at one junction end may stem from a read error. This sequence joins TRBV5-4 and TRBJ2-1; the D gene is possibly TRBD2 (6 bases). Germline V lookup: CDR1 SGHNT, CDR2 YYREEE (reference sequence). CDR3 length: 15 amino acids. The DNA of the CDR3 is TGTGCCAGCAGCTTGGAACGGGGCGGAGGGGAAAGGAGGCTCTTC. This translates into CASSLERGGGERRLF.

The gene calls are TRBV19 and TRBJ2-3; 8 bases are shared with TRBD2. V lost 1 base, J lost 3 bases, and 12 bases stayed unmatched. Germline loops: CDR1 LNHDA, CDR2 SQIVND (reference sequence). The CDR3 consists of 18 residues. CDR3 sequence (DNA): TGTGCCAGTAGTATAGGGCCTTCTAGCGCGGGAGGAACAGATACGCAGTATTTT. Translating it yields CASSIGPSSAGGTDTQYF.

This clonotype appeared many times. This chain joins TRBV13 and TRBJ1-5; D is ambiguous. The CDR3 consists of 12 residues. V lost 1 base and J lost 10, with 8 bases in between. Germline V lookup: CDR1 PRHDT, CDR2 FYEKMQ (reference sequence). CDR3 in DNA: TGTGCCAGCAGCTTAGCCGGTAAACCCCAGCATTTT. It codes for CASSLAGKPQHF.

In its sample, this clonotype was seen many times. This chain uses TRBV4-2 with TRBJ2-1, with TRBD1 matching 7 bases. The CDR3 totals 15 residues. Germline V gene data show CDR1 as LGHNA and CDR2 as YNFKEQ. The V and J ends lost 2 bases and 4 bases, in that order; junction bases with no gene match: 5. The CDR3 here is CASSQNRGPYNEQFF. CDR3 nucleotide sequence: TGTGCCAGCAGCCAAAACAGGGGCCCATACAATGAGCAGTTCTTC.

In its sample, this clonotype was seen a few times. The CDR3 loop is CASSLSPTYGYTF. In DNA form, the CDR3 reads TGTGCCAGCAGCTTGAGTCCGACTTATGGCTACACCTTC. The chain has TRBV5-5 and TRBJ1-2, with D uncertain. The CDR3 contains 13 residues. Trimming cost V 1 base and J 5 bases, with 9 bases left between them. Germline CDR1 SGHKS, CDR2 YYEKEE (reference sequence).

This clonotype has only a few counts. The junction and the germline gene differ at one end; a read error may be behind it. CDR3 DNA: TGCGCCAGCAGCCAATCGAACGCCGGGGAGCTGTTTTTT. The encoded protein is CASSQSNAGELFF. The V and J genes are TRBV4-3 and TRBJ2-2, with D unresolved. The CDR3 length is 13 residues. Germline CDR1 and CDR2: LGHNA and YSLEER.